A single sample is the source of the 5 T cell receptor beta chains below, sequenced in a study of shared clonotypes between healthy human individuals (dated by TCRdb to 2018 to 2021). The method behind the library was the immunoSEQ multiplex PCR assay. TCRdb's version of the immuneACCESS table is confined to in-frame rearrangements and falls short of the full clone set. An unresolved V gene accounts for under half of the shortfall where checked; the remainder is of unknown origin. A total of about 1 million clones appear in this sample, 75% of them only once. Clones ranked in the top ten supply around 1.5% of the sample. Specimen: memory CD4+ T cells sorted from blood. The cell subset or site label of this sample denotes: CD45RA-negative fraction. The receptors were gathered from a man aged 18 to 30 in good health.

CDR3 region: CASSPGGLDYGYTF. CDR3 DNA: TGTGCCAGCTCGCCCGGGGGGCTAGACTATGGCTACACCTTC. The V call is TRBV18, the J call TRBJ1-2; possible D gene TRBD1, 6 bases. The V end was cut by 6 bases, the J end by 3 bases, with 14 bases between. This CDR3 contains 14 residues. Germline CDR1 and CDR2: KGHSH and LQKENI.

The genes are TRBV2 and TRBJ2-1; the D gene is possibly TRBD2 (7 bases). The CDR3 covers 15 residues. V gave up 2 bases and J gave up 4 bases, with 12 bases separating them. Germline-derived CDR1 and CDR2 are SNHLY and FYNNEI. CDR3 coding DNA: TGTGCCAGCAGTGAACAGGGGCGGGAGTACAATGAGCAGTTCTTC. Amino acids: CASSEQGREYNEQFF.

V is TRBV5-1 and J is TRBJ1-6, with D maybe TRBD1 (5 bases). Germline V gene lookup returns CDR1 SGHRS and CDR2 YFSETQ. Trimming shortened V by 0 bases and J by 9 bases, and 13 bases separated the two germline ends. The CDR3 has 15 amino acids. The CDR3 bases are TGCGCCAGCAGCTTGGCGACGGGGGGAAGTTCACCCCTCCACTTT. It yields the protein CASSLATGGSSPLHF. Full variable domain (missing parts from reference TRBV5-1 and TRBJ1-6): KAGVTQTPRYLIKTRGQQVTLSCSPISGHRSVSWYQQTPGQGLQFLFEYFSETQRNKGNFPGRFSGRQFSNSRSEMNVSTLELGDSALYLCASSLATGGSSPLHFGNGTRLTVT.

The genes are TRBV5-1 and TRBJ2-7; 8 bases map to TRBD1. J gave up 6 bases and V 2 bases, and 10 bases lay outside the gene matches. CDR3 length: 15 amino acids. The V gene's germline CDR1 is SGHRS and CDR2 YFSETQ. CDR3 DNA sequence: TGCGCCAGCAGCTTTGGGGACAGGTCTTTCAGCGAGCAGTACTTC. This translates into CASSFGDRSFSEQYF. The whole variable domain, remainder taken from reference TRBV5-1 and TRBJ2-7, is KAGVTQTPRYLIKTRGQQVTLSCSPISGHRSVSWYQQTPGQGLQFLFEYFSETQRNKGNFPGRFSGRQFSNSRSEMNVSTLELGDSALYLCASSFGDRSFSEQYFGPGTRLTVT.

The V gene is TRBV6-1, the J gene TRBJ2-7; a weak D match, TRBD2 (7 bases). The CDR3 is 15 residues long. CDR1 is MNHNS, CDR2 SASEGT, per germline. V was pared by 4 bases and J by 2 bases, with 15 bases between. This CDR3 reads CASSANGGAPYEQYF. Written as DNA, the CDR3 is TGTGCCAGCAGTGCAAATGGGGGGGCGCCCTACGAGCAGTACTTC.